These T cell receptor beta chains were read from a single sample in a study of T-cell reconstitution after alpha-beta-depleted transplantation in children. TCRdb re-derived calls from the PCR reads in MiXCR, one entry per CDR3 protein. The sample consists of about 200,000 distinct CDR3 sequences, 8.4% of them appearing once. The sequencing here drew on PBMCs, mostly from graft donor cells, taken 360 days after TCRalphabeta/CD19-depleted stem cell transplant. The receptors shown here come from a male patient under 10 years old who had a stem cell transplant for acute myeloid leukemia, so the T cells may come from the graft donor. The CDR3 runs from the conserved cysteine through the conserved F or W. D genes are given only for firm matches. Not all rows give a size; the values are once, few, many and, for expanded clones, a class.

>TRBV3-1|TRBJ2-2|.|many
TGTGCCAGCAGCCATCGTCAGGGTGGGCCCGGGGAGCTGTTTTTT
CASSHRQGGPGELFF
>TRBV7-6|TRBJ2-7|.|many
TGTGCCAGCAGCTTAGAGAGACAGGAGATCTACGAGCAGTACTTC
CASSLERQEIYEQYF
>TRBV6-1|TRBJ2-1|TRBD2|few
TGTGCCAGCGGTCTAGCGGGGAGCTCCTACAATGAGCAGTTCTTC
CASGLAGSSYNEQFF
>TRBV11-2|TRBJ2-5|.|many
TGTGCCAGCAGCTTGTATGGGGAGACCCAGTACTTC
CASSLYGETQYF
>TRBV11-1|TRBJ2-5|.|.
TGTGCCAGCAGCTTAGGGGCAGAAGAGACCCAGTACTTC
CASSLGAEETQYF
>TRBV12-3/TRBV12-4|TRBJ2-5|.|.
TGTGCCAGCAATACGGACTCCCGGCAAGAGACCCAGTACTTC
CASNTDSRQETQYF
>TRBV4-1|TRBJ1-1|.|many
TGCGCCAGCAGCCAAGCCCCCAGGGGAACAGAGAACACTGAAGCTTTCTTT
CASSQAPRGTENTEAFF
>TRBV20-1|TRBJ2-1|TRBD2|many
TGCAGTGCTAGAGATTCGCCGCGGGGGAGCTCCTACAATGAGCAGTTCTTC
CSARDSPRGSSYNEQFF
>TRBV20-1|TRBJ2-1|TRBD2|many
TGCAGTGCTAGAGCCCTGCGGGAGCACAATGAGCAGTTCTTC
CSARALREHNEQFF
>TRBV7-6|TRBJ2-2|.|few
TGTGCCAGCAGCTACGGGACTGGGAACACCGGGGAGCTGTTTTTT
CASSYGTGNTGELFF
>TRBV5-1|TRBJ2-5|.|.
TGCGCCAGCAGCTTGGCCCAGCAGCAAGAGACCCAGTACTTC
CASSLAQQQETQYF
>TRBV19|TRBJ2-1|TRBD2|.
TGTGCCAGTAGCACTAGCGGGGGGGCCATAAATGAGCAGTTCTTC
CASSTSGGAINEQFF
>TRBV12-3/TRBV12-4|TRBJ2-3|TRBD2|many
TGTGCCAGCAGTCCCGTAGCGGGGGGGCCCGTATGGACAGATACGCAGTATTTT
CASSPVAGGPVWTDTQYF
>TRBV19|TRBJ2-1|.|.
TGTGCCAGTAACTCCGGGGCGGGAAATCTTGAGCAGTTCTTC
CASNSGAGNLEQFF
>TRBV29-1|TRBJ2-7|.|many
TGCAGCGTTGGTTGGAGCTACGAGCAGTACTTC
CSVGWSYEQYF
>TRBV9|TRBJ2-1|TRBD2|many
TGTGCCAGCAGCGAGCGGGGGGGGACTAGTCTATTTGGTGAGCAGTTCTTC
CASSERGGTSLFGEQFF
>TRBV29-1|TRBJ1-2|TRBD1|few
TGCAGCTGTAGACAGGGGTTCGGCTACACCTTC
CSCRQGFGYTF
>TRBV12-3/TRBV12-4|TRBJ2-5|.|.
TGTGCCAGCAGTTCGGGACCTGTCGGCCCCCAAGAGACCCAGTACTTC
CASSSGPVGPQETQYF